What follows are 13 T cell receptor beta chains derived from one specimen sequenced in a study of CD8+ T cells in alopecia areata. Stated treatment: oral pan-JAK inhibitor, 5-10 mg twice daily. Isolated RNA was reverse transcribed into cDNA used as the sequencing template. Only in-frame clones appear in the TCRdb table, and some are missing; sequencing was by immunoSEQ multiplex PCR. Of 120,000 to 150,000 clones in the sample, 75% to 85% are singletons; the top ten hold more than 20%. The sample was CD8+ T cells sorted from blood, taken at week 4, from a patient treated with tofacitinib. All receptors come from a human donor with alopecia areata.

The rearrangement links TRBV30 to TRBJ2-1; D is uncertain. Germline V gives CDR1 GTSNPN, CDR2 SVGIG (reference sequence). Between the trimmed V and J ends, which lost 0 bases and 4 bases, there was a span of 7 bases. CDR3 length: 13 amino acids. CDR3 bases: TGTGCCTGGAGTGTCCGGGCTTACAATGAGCAGTTCTTC. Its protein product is CAWSVRAYNEQFF.

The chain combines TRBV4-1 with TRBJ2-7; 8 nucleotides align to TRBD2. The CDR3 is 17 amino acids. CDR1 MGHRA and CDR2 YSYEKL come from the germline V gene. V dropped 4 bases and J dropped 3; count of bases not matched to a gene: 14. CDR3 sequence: CASSPGRGAGVDYEQYF. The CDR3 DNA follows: TGCGCCAGCAGCCCCGGAAGGGGAGCGGGGGTCGACTACGAGCAGTACTTC.

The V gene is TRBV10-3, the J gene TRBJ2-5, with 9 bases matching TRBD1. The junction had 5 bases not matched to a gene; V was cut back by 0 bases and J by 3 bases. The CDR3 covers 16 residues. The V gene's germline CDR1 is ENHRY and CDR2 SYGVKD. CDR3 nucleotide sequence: TGTGCCATCAGTGAGTCAGGGGGACAGGGAGAAGAGACCCAGTACTTC. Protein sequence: CAISESGGQGEETQYF.

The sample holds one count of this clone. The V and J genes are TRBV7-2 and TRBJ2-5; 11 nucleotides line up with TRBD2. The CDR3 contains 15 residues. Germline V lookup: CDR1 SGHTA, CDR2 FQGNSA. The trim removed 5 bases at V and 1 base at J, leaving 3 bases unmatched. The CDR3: CASSLGTSGQETQYF. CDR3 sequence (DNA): TGTGCCAGCAGCCTCGGGACTAGCGGCCAAGAGACCCAGTACTTC.

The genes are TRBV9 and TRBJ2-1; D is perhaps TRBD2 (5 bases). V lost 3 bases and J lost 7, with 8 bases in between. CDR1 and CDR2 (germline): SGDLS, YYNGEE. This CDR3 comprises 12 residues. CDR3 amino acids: CASSATSNEQFF. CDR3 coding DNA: TGTGCCAGCAGCGCCACTAGTAATGAGCAGTTCTTC.

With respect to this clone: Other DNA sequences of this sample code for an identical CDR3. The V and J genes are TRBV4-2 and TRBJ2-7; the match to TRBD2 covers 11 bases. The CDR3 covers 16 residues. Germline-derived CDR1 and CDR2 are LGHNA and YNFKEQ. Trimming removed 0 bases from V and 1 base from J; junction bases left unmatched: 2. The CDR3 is CASSQEGTSGSYEQYF. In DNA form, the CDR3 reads TGTGCCAGCAGCCAAGAAGGGACTAGCGGATCCTACGAGCAGTACTTC.

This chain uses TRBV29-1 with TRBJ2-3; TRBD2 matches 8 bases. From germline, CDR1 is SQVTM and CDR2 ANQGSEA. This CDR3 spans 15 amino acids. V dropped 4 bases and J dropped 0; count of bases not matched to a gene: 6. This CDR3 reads CSVVAGGHSTDTQYF. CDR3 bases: TGCAGCGTTGTGGCGGGGGGCCACAGCACAGATACGCAGTATTTT.

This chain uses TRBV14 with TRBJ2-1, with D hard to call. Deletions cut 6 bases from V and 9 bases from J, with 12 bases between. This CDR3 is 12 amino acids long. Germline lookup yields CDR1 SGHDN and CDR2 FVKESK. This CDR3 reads CASSEETLEQFF. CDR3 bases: TGTGCCAGCAGTGAAGAAACCCTTGAGCAGTTCTTC.

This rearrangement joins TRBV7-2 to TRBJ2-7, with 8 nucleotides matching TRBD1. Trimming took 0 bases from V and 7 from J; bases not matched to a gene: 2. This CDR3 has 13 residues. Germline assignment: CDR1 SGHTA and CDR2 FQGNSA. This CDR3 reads CASSLARGREQYF. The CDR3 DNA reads TGTGCCAGCAGCTTAGCCAGGGGGCGAGAGCAGTACTTC. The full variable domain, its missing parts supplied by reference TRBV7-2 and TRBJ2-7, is GAGVSQSPSNKVTEKGKDVELRCDPISGHTALYWYRQSLGQGLEFLIYFQGNSAPDKSGLPSDRFSAERTGGSVSTLTIQRTQQEDSAVYLCASSLARGREQYFGPGTRLTVT.

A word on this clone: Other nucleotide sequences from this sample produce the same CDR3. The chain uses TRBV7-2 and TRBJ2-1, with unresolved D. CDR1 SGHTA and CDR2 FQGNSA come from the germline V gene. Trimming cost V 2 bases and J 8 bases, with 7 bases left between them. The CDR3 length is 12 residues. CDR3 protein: CASSLREDEQFF. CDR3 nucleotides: TGTGCCAGCAGCTTACGAGAGGATGAGCAGTTCTTC.

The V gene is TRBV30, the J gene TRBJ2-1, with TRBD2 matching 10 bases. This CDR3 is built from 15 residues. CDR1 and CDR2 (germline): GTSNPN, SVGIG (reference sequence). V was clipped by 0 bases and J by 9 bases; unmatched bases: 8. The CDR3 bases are TGTGCCTGGAGTGTAGGCCAGCGGGGGGGACTTGAGCAGTTCTTC. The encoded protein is CAWSVGQRGGLEQFF. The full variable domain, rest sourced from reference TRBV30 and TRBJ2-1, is SQTIHQWPATLVQPVGSPLSLECTVEGTSNPNLYWYRQAAGRGLQLLFYSVGIGQISSEVPQNLSASRPQDRQFILSSKKLLLSDSGFYLCAWSVGQRGGLEQFFGPGTRLTVL.

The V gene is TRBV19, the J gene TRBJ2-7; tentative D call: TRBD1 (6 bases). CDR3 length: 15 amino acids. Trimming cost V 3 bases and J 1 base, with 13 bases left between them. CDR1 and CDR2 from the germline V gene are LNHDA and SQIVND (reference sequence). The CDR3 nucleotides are TGTGCCAGTAGTATCGGGGACACGAGTTCCTACGAGCAGTACTTC. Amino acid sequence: CASSIGDTSSYEQYF. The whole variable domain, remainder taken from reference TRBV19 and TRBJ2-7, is DGGITQSPKYLFRKEGQNVTLSCEQNLNHDAMYWYRQDPGQGLRLIYYSQIVNDFQKGDIAEGYSVSREKKESFPLTVTSAQKNPTAFYLCASSIGDTSSYEQYFGPGTRLTVT.

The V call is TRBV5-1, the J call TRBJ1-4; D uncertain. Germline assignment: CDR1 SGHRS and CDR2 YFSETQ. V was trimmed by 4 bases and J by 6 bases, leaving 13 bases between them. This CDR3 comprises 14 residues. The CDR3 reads CASSHRRGDEKLFF. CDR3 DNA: TGCGCCAGCAGCCACCGGCGAGGTGATGAAAAACTGTTTTTT.